This T cell receptor (beta chain) derives from a study of blood T cell repertoires in COVID-19 (dated by TCRdb to 2020 to 2021). Background on the whole study: Samples covering the acute and convalescent phases of COVID-19 were provided by collaborators in the United States, Italy and Spain. The material from the prospective study consisted of cDNA or gDNA derived from T cells, B-cell-depleted T cells, or PBMCs. Deeply sampled blood TCRbeta repertoires from subjects exposed to, actively infected with, or recovered from COVID-19 were included in the dataset. The repertoires were released in a freely available public database intended as a resource for research on the immune response to SARS-CoV-2. Samples were obtained from the ongoing ImmuneRACE study (first 160 participants) and from 950 to 1,500 subjects provided by 6 global collaborators. The sample metadata nearly always contained a de-identified subject ID, COVID-19 status, age in years and sex. Where available, HLA class I and class II types were taken from metadata supplied by the sample provider and were not determined by assay-based typing.

TCRbeta CDR3 regions were amplified from genomic DNA using the immunoSEQ Assay, a bias-controlled multiplex PCR. The source study handled its data this way. Within the assay, amplification of reference gene primers was used to estimate how many nucleated cells each sample contained. Sequence reads were collapsed and filtered to measure the absolute abundance of every unique TCRbeta CDR3 rearrangement. For each sample, productive Simpson clonality was calculated as the square root of Simpson's diversity index over productive rearrangements. In its TCRdb copy, this immuneACCESS table keeps in-frame sequences only and misses some clones. Where compared with another copy, unresolved V genes explain less than half of these, and the others have no known cause. D and trimming come from the DNA, and the V and J calls and clone size come from that table. The sample table holds about 200,000 clones, of which around 80% were seen once. The ten largest clones capture 6.9% of the sample.

Concerning this clone: This receptor's antigen is unknown. No qualities accompany the bases; no much larger clone lies one base away.

Whole blood was collected in K2EDTA tubes by collaborating institutions according to the institutions' own protocols. For TCRbeta analysis, collaborators shipped samples as frozen whole blood, isolated PBMCs, or DNA extracted from either of those sample types. General study outcomes and caveats: How much clinical and demographic metadata was included differed by source and by participant, and the metadata was provided uncurated.

CDR1 LNHDA and CDR2 SQIVND were looked up in the germline V gene (reference sequence). The CDR3 starts with the cysteine, ends with the phenylalanine, and has 16 residues. Kept here is only the CDR3 DNA, which spans 48 bases and is read in frame from base 1. At the junction V is shortened by 3 bases and J by 7 bases; bases outside the gene matches: 7. The sample comprised peripheral blood. The rearranged chain carries TRBV19 and TRBJ2-5; 14 bases in the junction line up with TRBD2. The clonotype comes from a human donor with acute or convalescent COVID-19. The donor label of this sample is uncertain. The sequenced DNA: TGTGCCAGTAGTATCCGACTAGCGGGAGGGATCGGGACCCAGTACTTC. Translated, it gives CASSIRLAGGIGTQYF.